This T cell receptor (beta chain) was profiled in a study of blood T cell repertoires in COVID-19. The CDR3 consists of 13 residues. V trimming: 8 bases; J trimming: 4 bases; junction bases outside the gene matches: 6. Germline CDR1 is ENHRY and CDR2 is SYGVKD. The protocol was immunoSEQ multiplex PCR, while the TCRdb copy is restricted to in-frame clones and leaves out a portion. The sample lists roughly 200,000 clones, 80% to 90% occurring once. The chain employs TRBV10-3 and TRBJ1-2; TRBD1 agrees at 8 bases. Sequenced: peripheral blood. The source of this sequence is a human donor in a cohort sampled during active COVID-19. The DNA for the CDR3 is TGTGCCATCGAAAAGGACAGGGCCTATGGCTACACCTTC. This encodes CAIEKDRAYGYTF.